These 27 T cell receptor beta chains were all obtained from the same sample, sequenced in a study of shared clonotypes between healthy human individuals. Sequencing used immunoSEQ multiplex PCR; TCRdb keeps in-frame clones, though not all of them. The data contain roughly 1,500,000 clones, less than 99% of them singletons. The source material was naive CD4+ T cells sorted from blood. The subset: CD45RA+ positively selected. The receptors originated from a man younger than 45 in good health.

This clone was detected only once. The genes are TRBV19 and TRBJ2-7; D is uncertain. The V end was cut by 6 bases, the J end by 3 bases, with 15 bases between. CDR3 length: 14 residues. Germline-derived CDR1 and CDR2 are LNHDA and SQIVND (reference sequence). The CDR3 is CASRPRMNVYEQYF. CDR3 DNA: TGTGCCAGTAGGCCTAGGATGAACGTCTACGAGCAGTACTTC.

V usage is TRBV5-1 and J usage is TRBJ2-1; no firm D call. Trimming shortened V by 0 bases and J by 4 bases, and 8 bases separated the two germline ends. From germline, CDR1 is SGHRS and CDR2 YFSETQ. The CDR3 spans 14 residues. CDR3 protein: CASSLGPEYNEQFF. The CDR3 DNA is TGCGCCAGCAGCTTGGGTCCTGAATACAATGAGCAGTTCTTC.

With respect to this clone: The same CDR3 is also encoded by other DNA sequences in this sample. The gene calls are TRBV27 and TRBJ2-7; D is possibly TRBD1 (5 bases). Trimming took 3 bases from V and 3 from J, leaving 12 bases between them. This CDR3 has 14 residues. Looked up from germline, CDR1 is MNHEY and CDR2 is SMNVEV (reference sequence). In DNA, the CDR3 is TGTGCCAGCAGTTTTGTTCAGGGCGGCTACGAGCAGTACTTC. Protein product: CASSFVQGGYEQYF.

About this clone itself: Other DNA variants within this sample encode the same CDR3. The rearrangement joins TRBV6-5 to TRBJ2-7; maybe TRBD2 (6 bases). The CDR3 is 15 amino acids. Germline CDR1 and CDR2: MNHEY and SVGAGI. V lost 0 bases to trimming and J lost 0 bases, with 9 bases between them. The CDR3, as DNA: TGTGCCAGCAGTTACTCCGGGACTTCCTCCTACGAGCAGTACTTC. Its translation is CASSYSGTSSYEQYF.

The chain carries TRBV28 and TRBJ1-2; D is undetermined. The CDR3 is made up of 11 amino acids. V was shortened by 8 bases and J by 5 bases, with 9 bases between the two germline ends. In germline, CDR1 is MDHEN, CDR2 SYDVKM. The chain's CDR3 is CASGGRYGYTF. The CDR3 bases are TGTGCCAGCGGAGGGAGATATGGCTACACCTTC.

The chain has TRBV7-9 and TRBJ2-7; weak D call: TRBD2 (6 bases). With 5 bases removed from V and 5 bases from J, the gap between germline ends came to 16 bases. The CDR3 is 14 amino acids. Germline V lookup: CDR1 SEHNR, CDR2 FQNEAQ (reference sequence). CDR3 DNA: TGTGCCAGCAGCCAACGGGGGATCGGCGACGAGCAGTACTTC. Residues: CASSQRGIGDEQYF.

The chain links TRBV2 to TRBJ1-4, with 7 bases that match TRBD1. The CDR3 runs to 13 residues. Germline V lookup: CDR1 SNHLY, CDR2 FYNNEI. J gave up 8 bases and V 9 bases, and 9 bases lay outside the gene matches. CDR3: CARKDRVDEKLFF. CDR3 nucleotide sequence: TGTGCCAGAAAAGACAGGGTGGACGAAAAACTGTTTTTT. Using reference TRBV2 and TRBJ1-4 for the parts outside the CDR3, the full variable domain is EPEVTQTPSHQVTQMGQEVILRCVPISNHLYFYWYRQILGQKVEFLVSFYNNEISEKSEIFDDQFSVERPDGSNFTLKIRSTKLEDSAMYFCARKDRVDEKLFFGSGTQLSVL.

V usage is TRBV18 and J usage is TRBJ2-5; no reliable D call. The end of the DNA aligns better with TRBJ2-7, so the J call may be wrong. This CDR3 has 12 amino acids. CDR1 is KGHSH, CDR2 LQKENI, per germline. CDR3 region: CASSSSLYEQYF. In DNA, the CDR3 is TGTGCCAGCTCATCTTCCCTTTACGAGCAGTACTTC.

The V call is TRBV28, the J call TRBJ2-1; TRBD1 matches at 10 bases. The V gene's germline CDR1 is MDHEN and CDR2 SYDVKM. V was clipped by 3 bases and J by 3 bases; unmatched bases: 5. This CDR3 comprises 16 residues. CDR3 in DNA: TGTGCCAGCAGTTTCTTAGACAGGGGGCTCTACAATGAGCAGTTCTTC. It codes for CASSFLDRGLYNEQFF.

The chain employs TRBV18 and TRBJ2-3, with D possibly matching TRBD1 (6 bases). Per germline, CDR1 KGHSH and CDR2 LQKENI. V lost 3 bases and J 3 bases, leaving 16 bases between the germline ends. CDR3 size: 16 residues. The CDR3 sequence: CASSPGAGTQTDTQYF. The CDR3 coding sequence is TGTGCCAGCTCACCGGGGGCTGGTACGCAAACAGATACGCAGTATTTT.

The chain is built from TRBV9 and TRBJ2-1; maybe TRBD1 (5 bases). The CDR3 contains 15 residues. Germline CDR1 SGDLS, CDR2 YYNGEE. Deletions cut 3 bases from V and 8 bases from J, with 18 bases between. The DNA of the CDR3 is TGTGCCAGCAGCGAGGGGTTAGTCCCGGTGGATGAGCAGTTCTTC. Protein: CASSEGLVPVDEQFF. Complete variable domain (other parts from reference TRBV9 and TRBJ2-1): DSGVTQTPKHLITATGQRVTLRCSPRSGDLSVYWYQQSLDQGLQFLIQYYNGEERAKGNILERFSAQQFPDLHSELNLSSLELGDSALYFCASSEGLVPVDEQFFGPGTRLTVL.

This CDR3 is CASSPSEGNGPYEQYF. CDR3 nucleotides: TGTGCCAGCAGTCCGTCAGAGGGGAACGGGCCCTACGAGCAGTACTTC. The chain couples TRBV28 to TRBJ2-7, with D perhaps TRBD1 or TRBD2 (5 bases each). V shed 5 bases and J shed 2 bases, with 19 bases lying between them. CDR1 and CDR2 (germline): MDHEN, SYDVKM. CDR3 size: 16 residues. Full variable domain (rest looked up from reference TRBV28 and TRBJ2-7): DVKVTQSSRYLVKRTGEKVFLECVQDMDHENMFWYRQDPGLGLRLIYFSYDVKMKEKGDIPEGYSVSREKKERFSLILESASTNQTSMYLCASSPSEGNGPYEQYFGPGTRLTVT.

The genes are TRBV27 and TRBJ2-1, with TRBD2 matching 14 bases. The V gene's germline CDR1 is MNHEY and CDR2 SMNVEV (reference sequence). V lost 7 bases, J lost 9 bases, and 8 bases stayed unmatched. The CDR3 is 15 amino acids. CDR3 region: CASTLGLAGVGEQFF. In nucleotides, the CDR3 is TGTGCCAGCACCCTGGGACTAGCGGGAGTGGGTGAGCAGTTCTTC.

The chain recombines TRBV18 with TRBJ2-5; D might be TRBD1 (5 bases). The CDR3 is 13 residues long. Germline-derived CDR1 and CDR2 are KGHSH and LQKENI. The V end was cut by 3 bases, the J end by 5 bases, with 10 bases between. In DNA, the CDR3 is TGTGCCAGCTCACCCATGGGGCAGGAGACCCAGTACTTC. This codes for CASSPMGQETQYF.

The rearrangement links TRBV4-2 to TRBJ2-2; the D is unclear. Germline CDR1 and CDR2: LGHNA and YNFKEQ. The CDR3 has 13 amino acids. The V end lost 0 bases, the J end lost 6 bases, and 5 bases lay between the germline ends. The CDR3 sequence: CASSQEGSGELFF. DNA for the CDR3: TGTGCCAGCAGCCAAGAGGGCTCCGGGGAGCTGTTTTTT.

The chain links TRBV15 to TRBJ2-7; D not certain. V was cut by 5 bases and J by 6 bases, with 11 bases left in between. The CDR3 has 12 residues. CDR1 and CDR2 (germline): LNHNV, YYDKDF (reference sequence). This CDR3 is CATSGPGFEQYF. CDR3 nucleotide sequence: TGTGCCACCAGCGGCCCAGGTTTCGAGCAGTACTTC.

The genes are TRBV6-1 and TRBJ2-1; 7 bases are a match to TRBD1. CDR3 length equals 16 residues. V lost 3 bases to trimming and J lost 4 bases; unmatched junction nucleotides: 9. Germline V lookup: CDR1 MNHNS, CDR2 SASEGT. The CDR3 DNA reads TGTGCCAGCAGTGAGAGACGACAGGGCCTTTACAATGAGCAGTTCTTC. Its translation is CASSERRQGLYNEQFF.

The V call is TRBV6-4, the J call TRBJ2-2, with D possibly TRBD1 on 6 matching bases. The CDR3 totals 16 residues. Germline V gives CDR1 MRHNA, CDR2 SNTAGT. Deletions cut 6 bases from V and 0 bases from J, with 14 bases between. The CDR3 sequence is CASREEGVANTGELFF. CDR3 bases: TGTGCCAGCAGGGAAGAGGGGGTAGCGAACACCGGGGAGCTGTTTTTT.

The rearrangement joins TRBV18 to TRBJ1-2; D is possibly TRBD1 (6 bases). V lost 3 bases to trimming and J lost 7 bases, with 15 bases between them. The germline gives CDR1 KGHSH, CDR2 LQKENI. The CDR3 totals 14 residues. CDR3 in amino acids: CASSPQGLGAGYTF. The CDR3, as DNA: TGTGCCAGCTCACCGCAGGGGTTAGGTGCTGGCTACACCTTC.

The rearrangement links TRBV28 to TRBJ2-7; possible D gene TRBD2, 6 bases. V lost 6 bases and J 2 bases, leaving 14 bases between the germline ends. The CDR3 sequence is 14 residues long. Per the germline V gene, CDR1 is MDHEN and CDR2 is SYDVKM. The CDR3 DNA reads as TGTGCCAGCAGGGGGCGGCCGGGGGCCTACGAGCAGTACTTC. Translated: CASRGRPGAYEQYF. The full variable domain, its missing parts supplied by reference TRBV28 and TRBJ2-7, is DVKVTQSSRYLVKRTGEKVFLECVQDMDHENMFWYRQDPGLGLRLIYFSYDVKMKEKGDIPEGYSVSREKKERFSLILESASTNQTSMYLCASRGRPGAYEQYFGPGTRLTVT.

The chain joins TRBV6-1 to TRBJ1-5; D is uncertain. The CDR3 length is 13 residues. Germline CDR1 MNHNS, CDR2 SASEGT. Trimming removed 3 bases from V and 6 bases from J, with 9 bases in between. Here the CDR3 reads CASSDYIGQPQHF. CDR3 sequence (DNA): TGTGCCAGCAGTGATTATATAGGTCAGCCCCAGCATTTT.

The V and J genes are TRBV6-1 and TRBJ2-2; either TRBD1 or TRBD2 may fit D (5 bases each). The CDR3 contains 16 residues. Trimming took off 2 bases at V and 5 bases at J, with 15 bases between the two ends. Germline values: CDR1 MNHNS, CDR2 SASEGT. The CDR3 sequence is CASSEIVGTWTGELFF. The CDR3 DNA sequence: TGTGCCAGCAGTGAAATAGTAGGGACGTGGACCGGGGAGCTGTTTTTT.

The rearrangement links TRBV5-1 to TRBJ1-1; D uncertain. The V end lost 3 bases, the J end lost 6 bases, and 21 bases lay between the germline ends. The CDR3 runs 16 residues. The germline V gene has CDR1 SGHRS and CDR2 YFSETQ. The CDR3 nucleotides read TGCGCCAGCAGCTCTAGTCCCGAGAGGGAGCGGGCTGAAGCTTTCTTT. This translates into CASSSSPERERAEAFF.

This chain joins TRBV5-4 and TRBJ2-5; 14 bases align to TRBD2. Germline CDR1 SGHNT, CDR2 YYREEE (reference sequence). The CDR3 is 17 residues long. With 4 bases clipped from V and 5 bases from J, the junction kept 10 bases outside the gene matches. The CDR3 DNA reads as TGTGCCAGCAGCAAAGGGACTAGCGGGAGCCGACCGGAGACCCAGTACTTC. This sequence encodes CASSKGTSGSRPETQYF.

Here the CDR3 DNA reads TGTGCCAGCTCACCTCAGATCTCCGGCGGACAGGGCGTCTACGAGCAGTACTTC. Protein product: CASSPQISGGQGVYEQYF. The chain combines TRBV18 with TRBJ2-7, with 8 bases that match TRBD1. J was trimmed by 3 bases and V by 3 bases; bases with no gene match: 16. The CDR3 runs to 18 residues. CDR1 is KGHSH, CDR2 LQKENI, per germline.

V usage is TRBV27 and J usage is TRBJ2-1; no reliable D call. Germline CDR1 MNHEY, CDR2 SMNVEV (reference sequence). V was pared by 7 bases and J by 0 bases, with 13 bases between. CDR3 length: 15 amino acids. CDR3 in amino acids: CASTVDATSYNEQFF. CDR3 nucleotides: TGTGCCAGCACTGTCGACGCCACCTCCTACAATGAGCAGTTCTTC.

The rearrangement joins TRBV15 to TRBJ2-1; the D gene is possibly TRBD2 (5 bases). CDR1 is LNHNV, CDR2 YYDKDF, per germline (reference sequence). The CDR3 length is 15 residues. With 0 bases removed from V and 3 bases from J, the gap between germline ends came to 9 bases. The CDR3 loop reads CATSRELVSYNEQFF. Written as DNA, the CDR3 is TGTGCCACCAGCAGAGAACTAGTAAGCTACAATGAGCAGTTCTTC.